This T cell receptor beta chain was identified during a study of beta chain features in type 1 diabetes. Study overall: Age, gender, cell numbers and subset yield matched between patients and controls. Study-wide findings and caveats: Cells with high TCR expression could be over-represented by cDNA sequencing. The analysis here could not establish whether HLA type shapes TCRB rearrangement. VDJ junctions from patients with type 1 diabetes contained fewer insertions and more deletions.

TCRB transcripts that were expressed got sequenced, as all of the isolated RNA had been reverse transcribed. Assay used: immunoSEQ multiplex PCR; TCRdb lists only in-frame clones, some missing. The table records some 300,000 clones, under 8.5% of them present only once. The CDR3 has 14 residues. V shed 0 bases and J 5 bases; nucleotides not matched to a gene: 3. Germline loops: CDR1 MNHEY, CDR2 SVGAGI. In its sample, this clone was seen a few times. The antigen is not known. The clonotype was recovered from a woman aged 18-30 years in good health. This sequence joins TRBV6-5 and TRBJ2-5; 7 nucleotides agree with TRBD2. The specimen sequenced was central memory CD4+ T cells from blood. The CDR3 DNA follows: TGTGCCAGCAGTTACTCCGGGGGGAGGGAGACCCAGTACTTC. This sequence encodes CASSYSGGRETQYF.